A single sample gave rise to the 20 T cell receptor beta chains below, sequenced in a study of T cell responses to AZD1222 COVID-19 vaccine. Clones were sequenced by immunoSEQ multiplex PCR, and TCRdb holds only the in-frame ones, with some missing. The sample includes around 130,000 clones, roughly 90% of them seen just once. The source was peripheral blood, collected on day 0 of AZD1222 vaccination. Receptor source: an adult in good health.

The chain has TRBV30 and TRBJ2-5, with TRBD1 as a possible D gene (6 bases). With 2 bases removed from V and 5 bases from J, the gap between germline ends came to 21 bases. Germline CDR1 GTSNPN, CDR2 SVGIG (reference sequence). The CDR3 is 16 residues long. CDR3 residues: CAWSPTPHRDRETQYF. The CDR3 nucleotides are TGTGCCTGGAGTCCCACCCCCCACCGCGACAGGGAGACCCAGTACTTC.

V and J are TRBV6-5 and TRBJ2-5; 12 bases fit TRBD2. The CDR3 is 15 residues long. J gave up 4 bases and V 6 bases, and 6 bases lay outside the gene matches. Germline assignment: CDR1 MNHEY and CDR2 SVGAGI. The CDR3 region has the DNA TGTGCCAGCAGACAGACTAGCGGGGGAACAGAGACCCAGTACTTC. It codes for CASRQTSGGTETQYF.

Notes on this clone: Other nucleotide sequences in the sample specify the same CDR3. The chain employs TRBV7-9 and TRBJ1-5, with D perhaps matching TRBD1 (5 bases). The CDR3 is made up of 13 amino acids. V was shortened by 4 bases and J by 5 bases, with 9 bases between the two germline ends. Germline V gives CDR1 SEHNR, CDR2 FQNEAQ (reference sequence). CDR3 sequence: CASSSQGDQPQHF. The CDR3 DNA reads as TGTGCCAGCAGCTCCCAGGGTGATCAGCCCCAGCATTTT.

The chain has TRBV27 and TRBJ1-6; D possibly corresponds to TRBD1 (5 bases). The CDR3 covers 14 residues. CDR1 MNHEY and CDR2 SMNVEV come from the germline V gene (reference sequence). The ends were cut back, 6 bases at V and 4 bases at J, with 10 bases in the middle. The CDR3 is CASRPDSYNSPLHF. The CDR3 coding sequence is TGTGCCAGCAGACCCGACAGTTATAATTCACCCCTCCACTTT.

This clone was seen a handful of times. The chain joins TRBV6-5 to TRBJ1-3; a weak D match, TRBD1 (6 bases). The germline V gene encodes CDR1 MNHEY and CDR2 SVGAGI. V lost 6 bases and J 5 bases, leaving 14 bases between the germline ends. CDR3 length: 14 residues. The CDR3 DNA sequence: TGTGCCAGCAGCCGGGGGCAGGGTAGAAACACCATATATTTT. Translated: CASSRGQGRNTIYF.

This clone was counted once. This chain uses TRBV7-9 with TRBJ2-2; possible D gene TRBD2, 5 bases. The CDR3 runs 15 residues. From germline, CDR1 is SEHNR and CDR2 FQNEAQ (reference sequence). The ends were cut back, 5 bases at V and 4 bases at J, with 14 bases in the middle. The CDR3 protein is CASSPLGSSTGELFF. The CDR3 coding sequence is TGTGCCAGCAGCCCCCTTGGGAGCAGCACCGGGGAGCTGTTTTTT.

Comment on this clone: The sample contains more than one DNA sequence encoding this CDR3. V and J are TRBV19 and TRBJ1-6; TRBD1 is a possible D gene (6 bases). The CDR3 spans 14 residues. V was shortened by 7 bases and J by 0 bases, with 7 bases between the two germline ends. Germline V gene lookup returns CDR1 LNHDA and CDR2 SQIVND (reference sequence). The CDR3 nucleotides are TGTGCCAGTAAGGACAGCTCCTATAATTCACCCCTCCACTTT. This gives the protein CASKDSSYNSPLHF.

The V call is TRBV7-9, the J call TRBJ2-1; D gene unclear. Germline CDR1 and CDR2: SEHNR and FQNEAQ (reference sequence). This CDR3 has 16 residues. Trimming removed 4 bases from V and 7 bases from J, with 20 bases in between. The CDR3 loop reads CASSYGQQVSWNEQFF. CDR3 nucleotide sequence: TGTGCCAGCAGCTATGGCCAGCAGGTGAGCTGGAATGAGCAGTTCTTC.

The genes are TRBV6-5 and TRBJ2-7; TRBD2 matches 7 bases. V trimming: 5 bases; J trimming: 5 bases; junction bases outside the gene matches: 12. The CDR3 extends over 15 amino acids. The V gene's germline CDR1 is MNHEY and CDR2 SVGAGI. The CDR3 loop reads CASSPPGRVVHEQYF. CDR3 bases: TGTGCCAGCAGTCCTCCAGGGAGGGTGGTCCACGAGCAGTACTTC.

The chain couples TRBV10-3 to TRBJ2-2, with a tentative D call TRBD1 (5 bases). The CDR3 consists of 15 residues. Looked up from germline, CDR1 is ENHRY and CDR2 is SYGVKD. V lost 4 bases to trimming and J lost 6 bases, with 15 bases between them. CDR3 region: CAISASGFEAGELFF. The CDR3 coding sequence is TGTGCCATCAGTGCTTCAGGGTTCGAGGCCGGGGAGCTGTTTTTT.

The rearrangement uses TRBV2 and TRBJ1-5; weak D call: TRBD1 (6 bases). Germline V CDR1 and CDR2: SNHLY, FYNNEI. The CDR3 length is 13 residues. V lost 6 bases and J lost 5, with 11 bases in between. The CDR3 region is CASSVQGDQPQHF. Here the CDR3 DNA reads TGTGCCAGCAGCGTACAGGGCGATCAGCCCCAGCATTTT.

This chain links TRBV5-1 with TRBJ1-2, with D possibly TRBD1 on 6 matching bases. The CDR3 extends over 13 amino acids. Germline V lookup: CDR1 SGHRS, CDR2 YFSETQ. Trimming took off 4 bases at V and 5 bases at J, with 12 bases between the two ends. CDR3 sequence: CASSADSPYGYTF. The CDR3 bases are TGCGCCAGCAGCGCGGACAGCCCTTATGGCTACACCTTC.

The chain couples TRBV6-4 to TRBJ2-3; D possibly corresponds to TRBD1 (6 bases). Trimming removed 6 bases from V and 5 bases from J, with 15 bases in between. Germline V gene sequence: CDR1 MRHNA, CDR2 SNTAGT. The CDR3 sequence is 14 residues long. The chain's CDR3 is CASSQQGGGDTQYF. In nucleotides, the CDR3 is TGTGCCAGCAGCCAACAGGGCGGTGGAGATACGCAGTATTTT.

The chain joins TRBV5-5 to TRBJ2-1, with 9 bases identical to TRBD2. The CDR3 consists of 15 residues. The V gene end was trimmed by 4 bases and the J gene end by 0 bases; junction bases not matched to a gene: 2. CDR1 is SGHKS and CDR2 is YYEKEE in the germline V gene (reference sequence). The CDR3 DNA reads TGTGCCAGCAGCCGTAGCGGGAGCTCCTACAATGAGCAGTTCTTC. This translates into CASSRSGSSYNEQFF.

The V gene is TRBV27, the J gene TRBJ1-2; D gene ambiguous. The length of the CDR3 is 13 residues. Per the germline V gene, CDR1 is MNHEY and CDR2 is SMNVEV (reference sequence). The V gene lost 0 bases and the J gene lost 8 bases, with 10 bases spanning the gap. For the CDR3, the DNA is TGTGCCAGCAGTTTATCGATGGGGTCCGGCTACACCTTC. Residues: CASSLSMGSGYTF.

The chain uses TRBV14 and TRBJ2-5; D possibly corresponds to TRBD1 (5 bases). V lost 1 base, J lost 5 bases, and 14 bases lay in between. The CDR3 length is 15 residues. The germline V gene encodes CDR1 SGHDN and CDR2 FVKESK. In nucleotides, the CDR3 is TGTGCCAGCAGCCAAGGGCGCAGGGTTTGGGAGACCCAGTACTTC. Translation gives CASSQGRRVWETQYF.

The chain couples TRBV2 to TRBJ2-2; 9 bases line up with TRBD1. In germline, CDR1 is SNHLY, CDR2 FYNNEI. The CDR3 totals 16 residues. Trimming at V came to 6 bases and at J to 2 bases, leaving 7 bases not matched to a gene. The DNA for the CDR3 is TGTGCCAGCAGGGGTCCGGGACAGGGAAACACCGGGGAGCTGTTTTTT. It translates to CASRGPGQGNTGELFF. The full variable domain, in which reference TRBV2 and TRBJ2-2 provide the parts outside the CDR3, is EPEVTQTPSHQVTQMGQEVILRCVPISNHLYFYWYRQILGQKVEFLVSFYNNEISEKSEIFDDQFSVERPDGSNFTLKIRSTKLEDSAMYFCASRGPGQGNTGELFFGEGSRLTVL.

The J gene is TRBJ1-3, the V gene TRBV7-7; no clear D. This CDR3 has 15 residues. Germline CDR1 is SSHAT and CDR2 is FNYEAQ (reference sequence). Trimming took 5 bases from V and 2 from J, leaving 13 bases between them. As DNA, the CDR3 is TGTGCCAGCAGCCCGGTTTTGAGCACTGGAAACACCATATATTTT. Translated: CASSPVLSTGNTIYF.

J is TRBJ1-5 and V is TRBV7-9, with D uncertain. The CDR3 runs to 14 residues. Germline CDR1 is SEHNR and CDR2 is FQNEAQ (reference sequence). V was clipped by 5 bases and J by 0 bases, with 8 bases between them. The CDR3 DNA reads TGTGCCAGCAGCCCGACGGATAGCAATCAGCCCCAGCATTTT. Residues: CASSPTDSNQPQHF.

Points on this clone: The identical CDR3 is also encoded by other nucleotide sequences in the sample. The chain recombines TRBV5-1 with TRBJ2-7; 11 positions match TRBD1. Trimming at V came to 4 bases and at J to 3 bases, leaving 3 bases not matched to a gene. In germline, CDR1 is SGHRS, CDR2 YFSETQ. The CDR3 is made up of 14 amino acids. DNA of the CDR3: TGCGCCAGCAGCCTGGGGACAGGGGGCTACGAGCAGTACTTC. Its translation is CASSLGTGGYEQYF. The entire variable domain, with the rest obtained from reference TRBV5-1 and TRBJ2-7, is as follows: KAGVTQTPRYLIKTRGQQVTLSCSPISGHRSVSWYQQTPGQGLQFLFEYFSETQRNKGNFPGRFSGRQFSNSRSEMNVSTLELGDSALYLCASSLGTGGYEQYFGPGTRLTVT.